These 26 T cell receptor beta chains were all obtained from the same sample, sequenced in a study of blood T cell repertoires in COVID-19. Only in-frame clones appear in the TCRdb table, and some are missing; sequencing was by immunoSEQ multiplex PCR. The sample holds around 300,000 clones, under 90% seen once. Source material: peripheral blood. These receptors were collected from a woman between 45 and 65 years old who had recovered from COVID-19.

This chain uses TRBV7-2 with TRBJ1-2; 7 bases line up with TRBD1. Germline CDR1 reads SGHTA; CDR2 reads FQGNSA. This CDR3 comprises 15 residues. J lost 1 base, V lost 5 bases, and 7 bases had no gene match. The CDR3 nucleotides are TGTGCCAGCAGCGAGGGGACAGTGGTTAACTATGGCTACACCTTC. The encoded protein is CASSEGTVVNYGYTF.

V is TRBV7-3 and J is TRBJ1-1, with 8 bases aligning to TRBD1. Germline V lookup: CDR1 SGHTA, CDR2 FQGTGA. V lost 8 bases and J lost 2; bases outside the gene matches: 4. CDR3 length: 13 amino acids. CDR3 nucleotides: TGTGCCAGCGGACAGGGACCCAACACTGAAGCTTTCTTT. As protein: CASGQGPNTEAFF. The full variable domain, completed using reference TRBV7-3 and TRBJ1-1, is GAGVSQTPSNKVTEKGKYVELRCDPISGHTALYWYRQSLGQGPEFLIYFQGTGAADDSGLPNDRFFAVRPEGSVSTLKIQRTERGDSAVYLCASGQGPNTEAFFGQGTRLTVV.

J is TRBJ1-6 and V is TRBV7-9; 10 bases align to TRBD1. CDR1 SEHNR and CDR2 FQNEAQ come from the germline V gene (reference sequence). V was clipped by 3 bases and J by 8 bases; unmatched bases: 4. The CDR3 runs to 15 residues. CDR3 coding DNA: TGTGCCAGCAGCTTGGGGACAGGGGTGCATTCACCCCTCCACTTT. Protein sequence: CASSLGTGVHSPLHF.

The CDR3 sequence is CASSLLAQQETQYF. The CDR3 bases are TGTGCCAGCAGCTTATTGGCACAGCAAGAGACCCAGTACTTC. This chain links TRBV7-6 with TRBJ2-5, with D unresolved. CDR1 and CDR2 from the germline V gene are SGHVS and FNYEAQ. The CDR3 sequence is 14 residues long. V was trimmed by 2 bases and J by 2 bases, leaving 9 bases between them.

The CDR3 DNA sequence: TGTGCCAGTAGTGGAGGACAGGGCTGGAGAGGCTACACCTTC. It encodes CASSGGQGWRGYTF. This sequence joins TRBV19 and TRBJ1-2, with 8 nucleotides matching TRBD1. V lost 5 bases and J lost 8; bases outside the gene matches: 10. Germline CDR1 is LNHDA and CDR2 is SQIVND (reference sequence). The CDR3 consists of 14 residues.

This chain uses TRBV2 with TRBJ1-6; D call uncertain. The ends were cut back, 5 bases at V and 7 bases at J, with 12 bases in the middle. From germline, CDR1 is SNHLY and CDR2 FYNNEI. There are 14 residues in the CDR3. The CDR3 nucleotides are TGTGCCAGCAGTTTCAAATTCGGGAATTCACCCCTCCACTTT. Residues: CASSFKFGNSPLHF.

The chain couples TRBV6-2 or TRBV6-3 to TRBJ1-5; D not resolved. The CDR3 is 15 residues long. Looked up from germline, CDR1 is MNHEY and CDR2 is SVGEGT. The germline V and J ends were trimmed by 1 base and 0 bases, with 7 bases remaining between them. The CDR3 nucleotides read TGTGCCAGCAGTTACTGGAGAGGTAGCAATCAGCCCCAGCATTTT. Amino acid sequence: CASSYWRGSNQPQHF.

The chain carries TRBV29-1 and TRBJ2-4; tentative D call: TRBD1 (6 bases). Germline loops: CDR1 SQVTM, CDR2 ANQGSEA. V shed 2 bases and J shed 1 base, with 12 bases lying between them. The CDR3 has 15 amino acids. DNA of the CDR3: TGCAGCGTTGAAACCCACAGGGTTGCCAAAAACATTCAGTACTTC. The encoded protein is CSVETHRVAKNIQYF.

In its sample, this clone was seen a few times. The chain links TRBV5-1 to TRBJ1-3; D is perhaps TRBD1 (5 bases). The CDR3 runs 18 residues. CDR1 is SGHRS and CDR2 is YFSETQ in the germline V gene. V dropped 3 bases and J dropped 0 bases, with 19 bases sitting between them. The CDR3 DNA is TGCGCCAGCAGCTCCCCGGCGGGAGGGACTAGCTCTGGAAACACCATATATTTT. Residues: CASSSPAGGTSSGNTIYF.

The CDR3 bases are TGCGCCAGCAGCTTGAACCAACCGGGACAGGGGATCAATGGCTACACCTTC. Protein product: CASSLNQPGQGINGYTF. The V and J genes are TRBV5-1 and TRBJ1-2; TRBD1 aligns across 10 bases. Trimming removed 1 base from V and 6 bases from J; junction bases left unmatched: 12. Germline V CDR1 and CDR2: SGHRS, YFSETQ. This CDR3 is 17 amino acids long.

This sequence joins TRBV28 and TRBJ2-6, with 8 bases fitting TRBD1. The CDR3 has 19 amino acids. From germline, CDR1 is MDHEN and CDR2 SYDVKM. The ends lost 3 bases at V and 3 bases at J; junction bases unmatched: 13. The CDR3 DNA sequence: TGTGCCAGCAGTTTTGCCGGGACAGGTTCTTCTGGTGGGGCCAACGTCCTGACTTTC. This sequence encodes CASSFAGTGSSGGANVLTF.

V gene TRBV24-1 combines with J gene TRBJ2-3; D not resolved. V dropped 3 bases and J dropped 3 bases, with 18 bases sitting between them. The CDR3 spans 17 residues. Germline V CDR1 and CDR2: KGHDR, SFDVKD. CDR3 nucleotide sequence: TGTGCCACCAGTGATCGTTCTTACTTGGGCACTACAGATACGCAGTATTTT. Its protein product is CATSDRSYLGTTDTQYF.

The rearrangement links TRBV11-2 to TRBJ1-1, with D unresolved. In germline, CDR1 is SGHAT, CDR2 FQNNGV. The CDR3 is 12 residues long. With 5 bases removed from V and 6 bases from J, the gap between germline ends came to 10 bases. The CDR3 loop is CASSPRYSEAFF. DNA for the CDR3: TGTGCCAGCAGCCCTAGGTATTCTGAAGCTTTCTTT.

The CDR3 nucleotides are TGTGCCATCTCTTTAGGTAGCTCAGATACGCAGTATTTT. Translated: CAISLGSSDTQYF. The chain uses TRBV30 and TRBJ2-3, with D unclear. The CDR3 spans 13 residues. The germline CDR1 and CDR2 sequences are GTSNPN and SVGIG (reference sequence). Trimming removed 8 bases from V and 4 bases from J, with 16 bases in between.

This clone was counted a few times. This chain uses TRBV27 with TRBJ2-1; 10 bases align to TRBD1. Germline V gene sequence: CDR1 MNHEY, CDR2 SMNVEV (reference sequence). V gave up 8 bases and J gave up 4 bases; unmatched junction bases: 8. The CDR3 runs 15 residues. The CDR3 sequence: CASQRGDRGYNEQFF. CDR3 coding DNA: TGTGCCAGCCAGAGAGGGGACAGGGGATACAATGAGCAGTTCTTC.

The chain links TRBV12-3 or TRBV12-4 to TRBJ1-1, with D possibly TRBD1 on 6 matching bases. The CDR3 is 13 residues long. Deletions cut 10 bases from V and 6 bases from J, with 18 bases between. CDR3 in amino acids: CATVQGNIPEAFF. The CDR3 DNA reads TGTGCCACCGTGCAGGGGAATATCCCTGAAGCTTTCTTT.

The J gene is TRBJ2-1, the V gene TRBV12-3 or TRBV12-4; D is undetermined. The ends were cut back, 7 bases at V and 9 bases at J, with 16 bases in the middle. CDR3 length: 13 amino acids. The CDR3, as DNA: TGTGCCAGCAAAAATAAAGGCCCTAGTGAGCAGTTCTTC. Protein sequence: CASKNKGPSEQFF.

This chain uses TRBV28 with TRBJ2-1; D possibly corresponds to TRBD1 (5 bases). V lost 5 bases and J lost 13, with 15 bases in between. Germline V CDR1 and CDR2: MDHEN, SYDVKM. The CDR3 extends over 12 amino acids. CDR3 sequence: CASSPSVGVQFF. The CDR3 DNA sequence: TGTGCCAGCAGTCCTTCCGTAGGGGTACAGTTCTTC.

The rearrangement uses TRBV10-3 and TRBJ1-2; 9 positions agree with TRBD1. The CDR3 spans 15 residues. CDR1 is ENHRY and CDR2 is SYGVKD in the germline V gene. The ends lost 6 bases at V and 4 bases at J; junction bases unmatched: 9. For the CDR3, the DNA is TGTGCCATCAGCCACCGACAGGGGGGGCCCTATGGCTACACCTTC. This translates into CAISHRQGGPYGYTF.

This clone was seen a few times. The chain recombines TRBV6-1 with TRBJ2-7, with D perhaps TRBD1 (6 bases). V lost 2 bases and J 5 bases, leaving 10 bases between the germline ends. Germline CDR1 and CDR2: MNHNS and SASEGT. This CDR3 contains 13 residues. CDR3 protein: CASSEPRGDEQYF. For the CDR3, the DNA is TGTGCCAGCAGTGAACCCAGGGGCGACGAGCAGTACTTC.

J is TRBJ2-7 and V is TRBV7-9; no clear D. Germline V lookup: CDR1 SEHNR, CDR2 FQNEAQ (reference sequence). V lost 5 bases to trimming and J lost 3 bases, with 5 bases between them. This CDR3 contains 11 residues. In DNA form, the CDR3 reads TGTGCCAGCAGCGTGAGCTACGAGCAGTACTTC. It is translated as CASSVSYEQYF.

V gene TRBV28 combines with J gene TRBJ1-6; 9 nucleotides line up with TRBD1. The V and J ends lost 6 bases and 7 bases, in that order; junction bases with no gene match: 7. The germline CDR1 and CDR2 sequences are MDHEN and SYDVKM. The CDR3 sequence is 15 residues long. The CDR3 nucleotides are TGTGCCAGCAGGGACAGGGGTTCGGGGAATTCACCCCTCCACTTT. This translates into CASRDRGSGNSPLHF. Full variable domain (rest looked up from reference TRBV28 and TRBJ1-6): DVKVTQSSRYLVKRTGEKVFLECVQDMDHENMFWYRQDPGLGLRLIYFSYDVKMKEKGDIPEGYSVSREKKERFSLILESASTNQTSMYLCASRDRGSGNSPLHFGNGTRLTVT.

This clone was picked up one time. The rearrangement joins TRBV19 to TRBJ2-2; 7 nucleotides agree with TRBD1. CDR1 is LNHDA, CDR2 SQIVND, per germline (reference sequence). This CDR3 is built from 17 residues. With V trimmed by 4 bases and J by 3 bases, 11 bases remained unmatched. CDR3 in DNA: TGTGCCAGTAGTACCCAATCCGGGACAGCTTACACCGGGGAGCTGTTTTTT. Translation: CASSTQSGTAYTGELFF.

V and J are TRBV27 and TRBJ1-2, with D unresolved. This CDR3 is 15 amino acids long. V lost 0 bases and J lost 4, with 12 bases in between. Germline V gene lookup returns CDR1 MNHEY and CDR2 SMNVEV (reference sequence). CDR3 loop: CASSLSASGSYGYTF. CDR3 sequence (DNA): TGTGCCAGCAGTTTATCTGCTTCGGGGTCCTATGGCTACACCTTC.

The chain recombines TRBV7-2 with TRBJ2-1; D perhaps matches TRBD2 (7 bases). This CDR3 is 15 amino acids long. The germline CDR1 and CDR2 sequences are SGHTA and FQGNSA. Trimming took 4 bases from V and 5 from J, leaving 15 bases between them. The CDR3 DNA follows: TGTGCCAGCAGCTCCCTAAGGGGGGGTAACAATGAGCAGTTCTTC. Translating it yields CASSSLRGGNNEQFF.

Concerning this clone itself: The sample has other DNA sequences that encode this CDR3 too. The V gene is TRBV18, the J gene TRBJ1-2, with 9 positions matching TRBD1. The germline gives CDR1 KGHSH, CDR2 LQKENI. With 3 bases clipped from V and 5 bases from J, the junction kept 1 base outside the gene matches. The CDR3 runs 13 residues. The CDR3 loop reads CASSPDRGYGYTF. The CDR3 coding sequence is TGTGCCAGCTCACCGGACAGGGGTTATGGCTACACCTTC. The entire variable domain, with the rest obtained from reference TRBV18 and TRBJ1-2, is as follows: NAGVMQNPRHLVRRRGQEARLRCSPMKGHSHVYWYRQLPEEGLKFMVYLQKENIIDESGMPKERFSAEFPKEGPSILRIQQVVRGDSAAYFCASSPDRGYGYTFGSGTRLTVV.